These 7 T cell receptor beta chains share one sample of origin, sequenced in a study of blood T cells in healthy people across ages. A second roughly 6 to 11 cycle PCR used barcoded and J-beta primers. TCRdb redid the calling of the 5' RACE reads with MiXCR, one entry per CDR3 protein. In the table there are some 930,000 distinct CDR3 sequences, about 28% of which are singletons. The same sample was also studied in work on T cells of mothers and their children.

The sequencing input was blood. These receptors were taken from a woman between 40 and 55 years old in good health.

This clonotype has a handful of counts. J is TRBJ2-1 and V is TRBV11-2; 7 positions agree with TRBD2. The CDR3 has 15 residues. Trimming at V came to 3 bases and at J to 4 bases, leaving 6 bases not matched to a gene. Germline CDR1 reads SGHAT; CDR2 reads FQNNGV. The CDR3 DNA reads TGTGCCAGCAGCTTGGAGCTAGCGGTATACAATGAGCAGTTCTTC. Protein sequence: CASSLELAVYNEQFF.

The table lists this clonotype with many counts. The chain is built from TRBV20-1 and TRBJ2-5; a possible D gene is TRBD1 (5 bases). Germline V gives CDR1 DFQATT, CDR2 SNEGSKA (reference sequence). The CDR3 spans 15 residues. Between the trimmed V and J ends, which lost 5 bases and 4 bases, there was a span of 20 bases. DNA for the CDR3: TGCAGTGCTGTCTCCCTCCAGGGTAAAGCAGAGACCCAGTACTTC. It encodes CSAVSLQGKAETQYF.

This clonotype was detected a few times. The chain couples TRBV7-2 to TRBJ2-1; 10 bases are shared with TRBD1. Germline trimming cut 10 bases from V and 5 bases from J; bases unmatched to any gene: 11. Germline loops: CDR1 SGHTA, CDR2 FQGNSA. This CDR3 is 15 amino acids long. The CDR3 DNA reads as TGTGCCACCTTGAGAGGGACAGGGGTGAACAATGAGCAGTTCTTC. This sequence encodes CATLRGTGVNNEQFF.

CDR3 protein: CASSANSGGDTGELFF. The CDR3 bases are TGTGCCAGCAGTGCCAATAGCGGGGGTGACACCGGGGAGCTGTTTTTT. This chain links TRBV6-4 with TRBJ2-2; 9 bases are shared with TRBD2. CDR1 and CDR2 from the germline V gene are MRHNA and SNTAGT. V was pared by 4 bases and J by 3 bases, with 6 bases of the junction left unmatched. The CDR3 extends over 16 amino acids.

This sequence joins TRBV6-2 or TRBV6-3 and TRBJ1-1; no definite D call. The CDR3 has 13 residues. CDR1 MNHEY and CDR2 SVGEGT come from the germline V gene. V was cut by 7 bases and J by 5 bases, with 14 bases left in between. CDR3 residues: CASIRLLGTEAFF. CDR3 DNA sequence: TGTGCCAGCATACGCTTGTTAGGGACTGAAGCTTTCTTT.

This chain connects TRBV5-1 to TRBJ2-1, with D perhaps TRBD1 or TRBD2 (5 bases each). This CDR3 comprises 17 residues. Per the germline V gene, CDR1 is SGHRS and CDR2 is YFSETQ. V was shortened by 0 bases and J by 4 bases, with 17 bases between the two germline ends. The CDR3 sequence: CASSLGGRGPIYNEQFF. Written as DNA, the CDR3 is TGCGCCAGCAGCTTGGGGGGACGGGGACCCATTTACAATGAGCAGTTCTTC.

The rearrangement uses TRBV7-9 and TRBJ2-5, with D unclear. V was trimmed by 2 bases and J by 1 base, leaving 17 bases between them. CDR1 and CDR2 from the germline V gene are SEHNR and FQNEAQ (reference sequence). This CDR3 is 17 amino acids long. CDR3 amino acids: CASSLLEVRVSQETQYF. The DNA for the CDR3 is TGTGCCAGCAGCTTACTGGAAGTCCGAGTATCCCAAGAGACCCAGTACTTC.